This T cell receptor beta chain was obtained from a study of identical twins. After removal of 4 bases from V and 4 bases from J, the junction contained 7 bases not matched to a gene. CDR3 length: 15 amino acids. Germline assignment: CDR1 SGHKS and CDR2 YYEKEE (reference sequence). Findings and caveats of the study: Zero-insertion analyses could be partly confounded by invariant MAIT and iNKT cells.

This clonotype has at least ten counts. Its antigen remains unknown. No donor was unhealthy or non-Caucasian. TCRdb reanalysed the 5' RACE reads using MiXCR and keeps one entry per CDR3 protein. Among fewer than 550,000 distinct CDR3 sequences, roughly an eighth were seen once, and the ten largest hold approximately 0.98%. The same specimen was also included in a second study, on yellow fever vaccine responses in identical twins.

Sequenced input: CD4+ T cells sorted from blood. J is TRBJ2-1 and V is TRBV5-5; 8 bases map to TRBD1. The sequence was collected from a woman between 18 and 30 years old in good health. Here the CDR3 DNA reads TGTGCCAGCAGCCTGGGACAGGCCCTTTACAATGAGCAGTTCTTC. This sequence encodes CASSLGQALYNEQFF.